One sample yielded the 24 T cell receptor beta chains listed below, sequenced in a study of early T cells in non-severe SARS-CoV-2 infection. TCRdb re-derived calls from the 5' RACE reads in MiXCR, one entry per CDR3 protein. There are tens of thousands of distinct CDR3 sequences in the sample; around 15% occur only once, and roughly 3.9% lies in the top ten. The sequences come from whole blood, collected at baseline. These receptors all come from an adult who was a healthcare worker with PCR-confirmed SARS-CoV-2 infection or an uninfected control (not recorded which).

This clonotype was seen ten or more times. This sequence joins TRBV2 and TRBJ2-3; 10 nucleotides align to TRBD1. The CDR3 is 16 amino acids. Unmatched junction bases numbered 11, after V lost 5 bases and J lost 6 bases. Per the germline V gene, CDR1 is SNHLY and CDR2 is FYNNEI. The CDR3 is CASSKDRGPYQDTQYF. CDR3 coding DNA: TGTGCCAGCAGTAAAGACAGGGGGCCATATCAGGATACGCAGTATTTT.

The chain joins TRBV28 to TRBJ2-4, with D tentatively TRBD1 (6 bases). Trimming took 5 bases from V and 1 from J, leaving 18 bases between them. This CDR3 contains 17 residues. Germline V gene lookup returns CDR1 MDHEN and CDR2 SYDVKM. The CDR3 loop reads CASSGIMSQGAKNIQYF. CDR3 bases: TGTGCCAGCAGTGGAATTATGAGTCAGGGGGCCAAAAACATTCAGTACTTC.

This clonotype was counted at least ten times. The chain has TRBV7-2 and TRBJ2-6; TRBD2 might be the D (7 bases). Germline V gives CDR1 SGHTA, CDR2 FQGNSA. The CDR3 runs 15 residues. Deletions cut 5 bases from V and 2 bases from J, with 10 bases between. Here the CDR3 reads CASSRGGPGANVLTF. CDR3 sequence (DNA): TGTGCCAGCAGCAGGGGGGGCCCTGGGGCCAACGTCCTGACTTTC. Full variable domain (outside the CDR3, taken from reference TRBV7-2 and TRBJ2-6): GAGVSQSPSNKVTEKGKDVELRCDPISGHTALYWYRQSLGQGLEFLIYFQGNSAPDKSGLPSDRFSAERTGGSVSTLTIQRTQQEDSAVYLCASSRGGPGANVLTFGAGSRLTVL.

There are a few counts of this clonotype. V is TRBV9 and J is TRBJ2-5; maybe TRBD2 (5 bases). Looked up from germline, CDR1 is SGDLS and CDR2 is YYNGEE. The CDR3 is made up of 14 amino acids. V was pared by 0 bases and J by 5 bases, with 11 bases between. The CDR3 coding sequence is TGTGCCAGCAGCGTAGAGGCGAGGGAGGAGACCCAGTACTTC. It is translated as CASSVEAREETQYF.

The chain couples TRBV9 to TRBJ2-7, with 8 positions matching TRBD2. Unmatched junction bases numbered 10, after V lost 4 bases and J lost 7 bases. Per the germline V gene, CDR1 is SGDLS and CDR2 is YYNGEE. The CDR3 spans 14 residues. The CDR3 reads CASSPLAGGDEQYF. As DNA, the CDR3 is TGTGCCAGCAGCCCTTTGGCGGGGGGAGATGAGCAGTACTTC.

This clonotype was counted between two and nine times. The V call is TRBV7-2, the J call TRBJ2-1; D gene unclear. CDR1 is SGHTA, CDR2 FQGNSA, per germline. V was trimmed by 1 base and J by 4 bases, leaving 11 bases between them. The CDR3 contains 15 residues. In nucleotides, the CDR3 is TGTGCCAGCAGCTTAGAAGCCTCAACTTACAATGAGCAGTTCTTC. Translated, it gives CASSLEASTYNEQFF.

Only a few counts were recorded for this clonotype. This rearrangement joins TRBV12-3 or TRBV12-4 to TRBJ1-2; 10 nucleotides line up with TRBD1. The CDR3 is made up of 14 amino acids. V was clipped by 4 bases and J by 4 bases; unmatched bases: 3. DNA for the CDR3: TGTGCCAGCAGTTACCGGGACAGGGGCTATGGCTACACCTTC. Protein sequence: CASSYRDRGYGYTF.

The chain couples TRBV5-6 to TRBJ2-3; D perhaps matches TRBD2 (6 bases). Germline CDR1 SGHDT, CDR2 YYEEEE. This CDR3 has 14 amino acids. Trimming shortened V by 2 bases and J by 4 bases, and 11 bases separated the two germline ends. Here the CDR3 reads CASSFGSEADTQYF. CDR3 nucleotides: TGTGCCAGCAGCTTCGGGAGTGAAGCAGATACGCAGTATTTT.

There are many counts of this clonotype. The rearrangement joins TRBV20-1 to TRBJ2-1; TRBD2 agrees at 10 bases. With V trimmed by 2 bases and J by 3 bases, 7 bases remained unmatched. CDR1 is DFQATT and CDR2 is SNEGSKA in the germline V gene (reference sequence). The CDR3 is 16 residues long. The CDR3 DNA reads TGCAGTGCTAGACCCTCTAGCGGGGGCCTCTACAATGAGCAGTTCTTC. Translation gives CSARPSSGGLYNEQFF.

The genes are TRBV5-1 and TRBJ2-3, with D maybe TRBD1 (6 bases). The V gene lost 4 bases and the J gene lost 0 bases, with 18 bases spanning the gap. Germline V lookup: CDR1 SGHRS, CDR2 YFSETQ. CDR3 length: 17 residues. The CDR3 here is CASSLGAGIPSTDTQYF. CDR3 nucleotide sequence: TGCGCCAGCAGCCTGGGGGCTGGAATTCCAAGCACAGATACGCAGTATTTT.

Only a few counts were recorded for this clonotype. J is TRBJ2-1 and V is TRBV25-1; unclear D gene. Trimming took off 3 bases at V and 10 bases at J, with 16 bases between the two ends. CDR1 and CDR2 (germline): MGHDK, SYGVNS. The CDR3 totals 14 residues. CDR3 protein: CASSDASPLKEQFF. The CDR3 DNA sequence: TGTGCCAGCAGTGATGCATCCCCCCTCAAAGAGCAGTTCTTC.

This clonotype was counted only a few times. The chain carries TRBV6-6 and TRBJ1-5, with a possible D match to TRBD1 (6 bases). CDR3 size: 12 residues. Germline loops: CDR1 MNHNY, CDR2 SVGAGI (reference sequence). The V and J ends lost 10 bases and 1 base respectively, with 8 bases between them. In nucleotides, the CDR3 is TGTGCCACCACAGGGAGCAATCAGCCCCAGCATTTT. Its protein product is CATTGSNQPQHF.

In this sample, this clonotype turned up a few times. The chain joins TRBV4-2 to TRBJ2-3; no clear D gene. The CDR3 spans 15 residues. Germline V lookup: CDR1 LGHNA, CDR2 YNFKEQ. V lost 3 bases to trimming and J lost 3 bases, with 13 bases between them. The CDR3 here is CASSHRYLQTDTQYF. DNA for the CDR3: TGTGCCAGCAGCCATAGGTATCTTCAAACAGATACGCAGTATTTT.

CDR3 bases: TGTGCCAGTAGTCGGGTCAGAGATACGCAGTATTTT. Encoded protein: CASSRVRDTQYF. The V gene is TRBV19, the J gene TRBJ2-3; D gene ambiguous. The germline V gene encodes CDR1 LNHDA and CDR2 SQIVND (reference sequence). V lost 5 bases and J lost 5, with 8 bases in between. CDR3 size: 12 residues.

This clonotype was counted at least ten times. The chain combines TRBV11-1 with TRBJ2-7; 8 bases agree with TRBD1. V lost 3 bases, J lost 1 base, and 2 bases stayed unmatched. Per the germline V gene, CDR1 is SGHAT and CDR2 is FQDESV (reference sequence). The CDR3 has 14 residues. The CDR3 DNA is TGTGCCAGCAGCTTTGACAGGGGTTCCTACGAGCAGTACTTC. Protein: CASSFDRGSYEQYF.

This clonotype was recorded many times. CDR3 in DNA: TGCAGTGCTGGCCAGCCAGGTAGCGGGGGGGCCAATGAGCAGTTCTTC. Its protein is CSAGQPGSGGANEQFF. The chain links TRBV20-1 to TRBJ2-1, with TRBD2 matching over 11 bases. The CDR3 loop spans 16 amino acids. The V gene's germline CDR1 is DFQATT and CDR2 SNEGSKA (reference sequence). V gave up 5 bases and J gave up 6 bases; unmatched junction bases: 12.

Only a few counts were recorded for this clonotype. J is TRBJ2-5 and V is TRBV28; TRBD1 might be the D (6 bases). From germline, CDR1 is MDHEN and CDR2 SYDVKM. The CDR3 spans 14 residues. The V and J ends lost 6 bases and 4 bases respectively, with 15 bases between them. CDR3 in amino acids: CASRVTGSGETQYF. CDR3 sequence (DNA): TGTGCCAGCAGAGTTACAGGGTCGGGAGAGACCCAGTACTTC.

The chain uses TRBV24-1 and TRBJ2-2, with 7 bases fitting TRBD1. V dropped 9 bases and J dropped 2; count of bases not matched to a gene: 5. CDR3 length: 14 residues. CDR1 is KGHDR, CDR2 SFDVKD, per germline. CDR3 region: CATAGTDNTGELFF. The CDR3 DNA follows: TGTGCCACCGCCGGGACAGACAACACCGGGGAGCTGTTTTTT.

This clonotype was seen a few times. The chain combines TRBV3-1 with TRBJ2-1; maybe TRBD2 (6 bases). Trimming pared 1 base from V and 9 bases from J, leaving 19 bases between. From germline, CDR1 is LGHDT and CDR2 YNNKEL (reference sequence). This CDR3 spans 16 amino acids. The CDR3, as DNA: TGTGCCAGCAGCCAAGTAGGTCGGGAGTATGTCGGTGAGCAGTTCTTC. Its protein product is CASSQVGREYVGEQFF.

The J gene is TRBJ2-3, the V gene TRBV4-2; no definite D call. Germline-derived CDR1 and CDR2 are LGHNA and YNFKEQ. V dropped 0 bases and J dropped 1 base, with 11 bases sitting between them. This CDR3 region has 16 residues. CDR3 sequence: CASSQERIGRTDTQYF. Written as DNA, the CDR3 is TGTGCCAGCAGCCAAGAACGAATCGGGCGCACAGATACGCAGTATTTT.

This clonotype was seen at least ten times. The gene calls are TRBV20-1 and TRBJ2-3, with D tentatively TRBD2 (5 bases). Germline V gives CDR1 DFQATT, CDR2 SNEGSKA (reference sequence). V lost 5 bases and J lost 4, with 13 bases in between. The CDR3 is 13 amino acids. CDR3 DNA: TGCAGTGCTCAGAAGATGGGAGCAGATACGCAGTATTTT. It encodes CSAQKMGADTQYF.

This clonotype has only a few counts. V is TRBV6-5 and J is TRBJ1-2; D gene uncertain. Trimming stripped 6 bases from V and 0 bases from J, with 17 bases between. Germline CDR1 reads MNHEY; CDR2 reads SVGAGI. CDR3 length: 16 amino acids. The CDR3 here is CASRTHGRAANYGYTF. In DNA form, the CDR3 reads TGTGCCAGCAGGACTCATGGTAGGGCCGCTAACTATGGCTACACCTTC.

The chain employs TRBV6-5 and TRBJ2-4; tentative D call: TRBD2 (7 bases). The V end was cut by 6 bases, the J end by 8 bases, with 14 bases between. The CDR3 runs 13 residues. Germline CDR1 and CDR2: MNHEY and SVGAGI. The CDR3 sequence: CASRREGGDIQYF. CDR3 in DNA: TGTGCCAGCAGGAGGGAGGGGGGCGACATTCAGTACTTC.

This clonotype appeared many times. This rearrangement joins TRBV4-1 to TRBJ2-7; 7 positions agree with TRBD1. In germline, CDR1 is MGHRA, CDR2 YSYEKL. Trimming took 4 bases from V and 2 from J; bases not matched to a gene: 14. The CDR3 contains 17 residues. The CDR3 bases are TGCGCCAGCAGCCTCTCATTAACGAGACAGGGAGCCTACGAGCAGTACTTC. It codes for CASSLSLTRQGAYEQYF.